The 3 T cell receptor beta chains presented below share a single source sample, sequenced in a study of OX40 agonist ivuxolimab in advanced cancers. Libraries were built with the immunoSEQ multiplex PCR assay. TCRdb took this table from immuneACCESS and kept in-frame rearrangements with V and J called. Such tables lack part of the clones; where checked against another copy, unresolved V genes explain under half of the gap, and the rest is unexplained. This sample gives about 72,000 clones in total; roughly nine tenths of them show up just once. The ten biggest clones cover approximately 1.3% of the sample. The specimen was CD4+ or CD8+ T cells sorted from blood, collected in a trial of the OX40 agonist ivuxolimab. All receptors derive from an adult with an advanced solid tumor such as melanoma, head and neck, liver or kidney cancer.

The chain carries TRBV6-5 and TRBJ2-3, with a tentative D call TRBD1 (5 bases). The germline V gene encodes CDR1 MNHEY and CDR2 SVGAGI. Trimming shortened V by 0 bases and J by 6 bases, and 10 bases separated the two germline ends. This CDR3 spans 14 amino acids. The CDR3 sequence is CASSYSQGRDTQYF. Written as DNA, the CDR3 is TGTGCCAGCAGTTACTCGCAGGGTAGGGATACGCAGTATTTT.

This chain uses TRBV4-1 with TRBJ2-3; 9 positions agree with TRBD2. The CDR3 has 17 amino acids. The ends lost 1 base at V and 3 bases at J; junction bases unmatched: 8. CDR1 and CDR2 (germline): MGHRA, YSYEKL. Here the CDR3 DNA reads TGCGCCAGCAGCCAAGCCTCGGCGGGGGGGCCAACAGATACGCAGTATTTT. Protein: CASSQASAGGPTDTQYF.

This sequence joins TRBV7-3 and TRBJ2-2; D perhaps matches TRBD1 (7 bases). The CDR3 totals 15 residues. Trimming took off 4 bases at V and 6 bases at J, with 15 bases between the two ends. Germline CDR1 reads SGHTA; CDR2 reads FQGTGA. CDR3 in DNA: TGTGCCAGCAGCTCTCAGGGGGGACGGGCCGGGGAGCTGTTTTTT. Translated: CASSSQGGRAGELFF.